The rows below give T cell receptor beta chains drawn from one sample of a study of T cell responses to AZD1222 COVID-19 vaccine. TCRdb's table, derived via immunoSEQ multiplex PCR, lists solely in-frame clones and lacks some. The sample holds about 150,000 clones, 88% seen once. Here the sequenced sample was peripheral blood, taken on day 0 of AZD1222 vaccination. These receptors originate from an adult in good health. The CDR3 runs from the conserved cysteine through the conserved F or W. A D gene is named only where the DNA matches it firmly. Some rows have no size entry. The others give once, few or many, or a class for an expanded clone.

len	j_gene	v_gene	abundance	d_gene	CDR3aa	CDR3nt
12	TRBJ1-2	TRBV18	-	-	CASSLAGGGYTF	TGTGCCAGCTCGCTGGCTGGAGGAGGCTACACCTTC
15	TRBJ1-1	TRBV28	-	-	CASSLEGVRRTEAFF	TGTGCCAGCAGTTTGGAGGGGGTCCGTAGGACTGAAGCTTTCTTT
17	TRBJ2-6	TRBV7-9	-	TRBD1	CASSIGQGGSGANVLTF	TGTGCCAGCAGCATCGGACAGGGGGGCTCTGGGGCCAACGTCCTGACTTTC
16	TRBJ2-7	TRBV7-2	-	-	CASSLAVGTNRYEQYF	TGTGCCAGCAGCTTAGCGGTAGGCACCAACCGCTACGAGCAGTACTTC
14	TRBJ1-1	TRBV7-9	-	-	CASSLAALNTEAFF	TGTGCCAGCAGCTTAGCGGCATTGAACACTGAAGCTTTCTTT
14	TRBJ1-2	TRBV4-3	-	-	CASSQNQGGYGYTF	TGCGCCAGCAGCCAAAACCAGGGCGGCTATGGCTACACCTTC
16	TRBJ2-3	TRBV6-1	-	TRBD2	CASSEGLAGGIDTQYF	TGTGCCAGCAGTGAGGGACTAGCGGGGGGGATAGATACGCAGTATTTT
14	TRBJ1-5	TRBV27	-	-	CASSPANSNQPQHF	TGTGCCAGCTCCCCCGCTAACAGCAATCAGCCCCAGCATTTT
15	TRBJ1-1	TRBV4-1	-	TRBD1	CASSQRTGSFTEAFF	TGCGCCAGCAGCCAGCGGACAGGGTCATTCACTGAAGCTTTCTTT
14	TRBJ2-7	TRBV6-1	-	TRBD1	CASSERTGGSEQYF	TGTGCCAGCAGTGAGAGGACAGGGGGTTCCGAGCAGTACTTC
14	TRBJ1-5	TRBV29-1	-	-	CSVARGGHNQPQHF	TGCAGCGTTGCCCGGGGGGGGCACAATCAGCCCCAGCATTTT
14	TRBJ2-7	TRBV10-3	-	TRBD2	CAISPGLAGVEQYF	TGTGCCATCAGTCCGGGACTAGCGGGGGTAGAGCAGTACTTC
13	TRBJ1-1	TRBV7-9	-	-	CASSSTENTEAFF	TGTGCCAGCAGCTCTACAGAGAACACTGAAGCTTTCTTT
14	TRBJ2-4	TRBV5-1	-	-	CASSSGTDGNIQYF	TGCGCCAGCAGCTCGGGGACGGATGGGAACATTCAGTACTTC
14	TRBJ2-7	TRBV7-2	once	-	CASTQWPQIFQQYF	TGTGCCAGCACGCAATGGCCCCAGATTTTCCAGCAGTACTTC
14	TRBJ2-5	TRBV25-1	few	-	CASSDWTPPETQYF	TGTGCCAGCAGTGATTGGACCCCCCCAGAGACCCAGTACTTC
16	TRBJ1-5	TRBV28	-	-	CASSPSGRDSNQPQHF	TGTGCCAGCAGTCCCTCAGGACGGGATAGCAATCAGCCCCAGCATTTT
13	TRBJ1-2	TRBV29-1	few	-	CSVEERENYGYTF	TGCAGCGTTGAGGAGAGAGAGAACTATGGCTACACCTTC
15	TRBJ2-7	TRBV7-9	-	TRBD1	CASSGDRGENYEQYF	TGTGCCAGCAGCGGTGACAGGGGGGAGAACTACGAGCAGTACTTC
14	TRBJ2-7	TRBV2	-	-	CASTREGAGYEQYF	TGTGCCAGCACTCGGGAGGGGGCGGGCTACGAGCAGTACTTC
15	TRBJ1-2	TRBV2	-	-	CASSAPGGPNYGYTF	TGTGCCAGCAGTGCCCCGGGGGGGCCTAACTATGGCTACACCTTC
17	TRBJ1-6	TRBV7-8	-	-	CASSLRGRPDYNSPLHF	TGTGCCAGCAGCTTAAGGGGAAGGCCAGACTATAATTCACCCCTCCACTTT
15	TRBJ1-1	TRBV5-1	-	-	CASSPGGGHVTEAFF	TGCGCCAGCAGCCCCGGAGGGGGGCATGTCACTGAAGCTTTCTTT
15	TRBJ1-1	TRBV9	-	-	CASSVGRTSNTEAFF	TGTGCCAGCAGCGTAGGACGGACATCGAACACTGAAGCTTTCTTT
15	TRBJ2-5	TRBV9	-	TRBD2	CASSARGGQMETQYF	TGTGCCAGCAGCGCGCGCGGGGGGCAGATGGAGACCCAGTACTTC
16	TRBJ1-4	TRBV5-6	-	-	CASSLSLDSFNEKLFF	TGTGCCAGCAGCTTGTCCCTTGACAGCTTTAATGAAAAACTGTTTTTT
15	TRBJ2-7	TRBV2	-	TRBD1	CASSGGRQGVYEQYF	TGTGCCAGCTCCGGAGGGAGACAGGGGGTCTACGAGCAGTACTTC
11	TRBJ2-1	TRBV2	-	-	CASASYNEQFF	TGTGCCAGCGCCTCCTACAATGAGCAGTTCTTC
19	TRBJ2-4	TRBV7-8	-	-	CASSPKGGFQRVTKNIQYF	TGTGCCAGCAGCCCAAAGGGGGGTTTCCAGCGGGTAACCAAAAACATTCAGTACTTC
14	TRBJ2-1	TRBV3-1/TRBV3-2	-	-	CASSQSSLDNEQFF	TGTGCCAGCAGCCAGAGCTCCCTTGACAATGAGCAGTTCTTC
12	TRBJ2-2	TRBV28	-	-	CASGGAAGELFF	TGTGCCAGCGGGGGGGCAGCCGGGGAGCTGTTTTTT
16	TRBJ2-3	TRBV7-8	-	TRBD2	CASSLATSGGSDTQYF	TGTGCCAGCAGCTTAGCGACTAGCGGGGGATCAGATACGCAGTATTTT
13	TRBJ2-3	TRBV7-6	-	-	CASSSRREDTQYF	TGTGCCAGCAGCTCGCGTCGGGAAGATACGCAGTATTTT
13	TRBJ2-3	TRBV6-5	few	-	CANSLGGRDTQYF	TGTGCCAATTCACTAGGGGGGAGGGATACGCAGTATTTT
16	TRBJ2-2	TRBV29-1	-	-	CSAGQERTANTGELFF	TGCAGCGCGGGTCAGGAAAGGACAGCGAACACCGGGGAGCTGTTTTTT
16	TRBJ2-7	TRBV6-1	-	TRBD1	CASSDRGQFGTYEQYF	TGTGCCAGCAGTGATCGGGGACAGTTTGGGACCTACGAGCAGTACTTC
15	TRBJ1-2	TRBV7-2	-	-	CASSSPGGLNYGYTF	TGTGCCAGCAGCTCACCCGGTGGCTTAAACTATGGCTACACCTTC
11	TRBJ2-5	TRBV2	-	-	CASSVYETQYF	TGTGCCAGCAGTGTCTATGAGACCCAGTACTTC
15	TRBJ1-2	TRBV9	-	-	CASSAGDTRYYGYTF	TGTGCCAGCAGCGCGGGGGACACGAGGTACTATGGCTACACCTTC
15	TRBJ2-5	TRBV15	-	TRBD1	CATASDRLTQETQYF	TGTGCCACCGCCTCGGACAGGCTAACCCAAGAGACCCAGTACTTC
15	TRBJ2-7	TRBV10-1	-	-	CASSEEGSGLYEQYF	TGCGCCAGCAGTGAAGAGGGTAGTGGACTCTACGAGCAGTACTTC